This TCR beta chain was recorded in a study of OX40 agonist ivuxolimab in advanced cancers. TCRdb's table, derived via immunoSEQ multiplex PCR, lists solely in-frame clones and lacks some. Of about 80,000 clones in the sample, 90% were seen once. At cycle 4 day 1, cycle 7 day 1, and baseline, blood was sampled. V was pared by 7 bases and J by 4 bases, with 13 bases between. The CDR3 extends over 13 amino acids. CDR1 SEHNR and CDR2 FQNEAQ come from the germline V gene (reference sequence). J is TRBJ1-1 and V is TRBV7-9; possibly TRBD1 for D (5 bases). This receptor was taken from an adult with an advanced solid tumor such as melanoma, head and neck, liver or kidney cancer. Sequences were derived from CD4+ or CD8+ T cells sorted from blood, sampled in a trial of the OX40 agonist ivuxolimab. Here the CDR3 reads CASKLSGGTEAFF. CDR3 nucleotide sequence: TGTGCCAGCAAGTTATCGGGGGGCACTGAAGCTTTCTTT.